The 27 T cell receptor beta chains presented below share a single source sample, sequenced in a study of beta chain features in type 1 diabetes (dated by TCRdb to 2016 to 2019). Libraries were built with the immunoSEQ multiplex PCR assay. The entire isolated RNA was reverse transcribed using the High Capacity cDNA Reverse Transcription Kit, and thus expressed TCRB transcripts were sequenced. TCRdb's version of the immuneACCESS table is confined to in-frame rearrangements and falls short of the full clone set. An unresolved V gene accounts for under half of the shortfall where checked; the remainder is of unknown origin. This sample has 900,000 or so clones in its table, and roughly 16% of those were observed once. Around 0.02% of the sample rests with the top ten. The sequenced material came from naive CD4+ T cells from blood. Interpreted using the paper, the cell subset or site label stands for: true naive CD4+ T cells. The receptors here all came from a woman aged 18-35 years in good health.

This clone was detected a few times. CDR3 amino acids: CASNREETQYF. The CDR3 DNA sequence: TGTGCCAGCAACAGGGAAGAGACCCAGTACTTC. The rearrangement links TRBV7-9 to TRBJ2-5, with TRBD1 as a possible D gene (6 bases). Per the germline V gene, CDR1 is SEHNR and CDR2 is FQNEAQ (reference sequence). This CDR3 contains 11 residues. Trimming stripped 7 bases from V and 3 bases from J, with 6 bases between.

This clone was seen more than once but under ten times. The chain uses TRBV9 and TRBJ1-5, with no clear D. The CDR3 has 14 amino acids. Per the germline V gene, CDR1 is SGDLS and CDR2 is YYNGEE. V lost 10 bases and J 3 bases, leaving 17 bases between the germline ends. CDR3 nucleotides: TGTGCCCGTAGCCTGCGGGTTTCCAATCAGCCCCAGCATTTT. Protein: CARSLRVSNQPQHF.

In its sample, this clone was seen many times. The chain recombines TRBV2 with TRBJ2-4; 7 nucleotides match TRBD1. CDR3 size: 16 residues. In germline, CDR1 is SNHLY, CDR2 FYNNEI. Trimming took 10 bases from V and 3 from J; bases not matched to a gene: 15. This chain's CDR3 is CATLHPDRVGKNIQYF. In DNA, the CDR3 is TGTGCCACCCTCCATCCTGACAGGGTCGGCAAAAACATTCAGTACTTC.

The gene calls are TRBV4-3 and TRBJ2-3, with 7 nucleotides matching TRBD2. Germline V lookup: CDR1 LGHNA, CDR2 YSLEER. Trimming cost V 5 bases and J 1 base; bases outside gene matches: 3. CDR3 size: 14 residues. CDR3 coding DNA: TGCGCCAGCAGCATCGGACTAGGCACAGATACGCAGTATTTT. As protein: CASSIGLGTDTQYF.

This clone has only a few counts. The chain carries TRBV7-2 and TRBJ2-5, with a tentative D call TRBD2 (5 bases). The V end was cut by 3 bases, the J end by 1 base, with 9 bases between. Germline V gene data show CDR1 as SGHTA and CDR2 as FQGNSA. The CDR3 runs to 14 residues. CDR3 DNA: TGTGCCAGCAGCTTGGTCAGCGGCCAAGAGACCCAGTACTTC. Translated, it gives CASSLVSGQETQYF. The entire variable domain, with the rest obtained from reference TRBV7-2 and TRBJ2-5, is as follows: GAGVSQSPSNKVTEKGKDVELRCDPISGHTALYWYRQSLGQGLEFLIYFQGNSAPDKSGLPSDRFSAERTGGSVSTLTIQRTQQEDSAVYLCASSLVSGQETQYFGPGTRLLVL.

There are a few counts of this clone. This chain joins TRBV28 and TRBJ2-7; TRBD1 is a possible D gene (6 bases). V was shortened by 3 bases and J by 5 bases, with 11 bases between the two germline ends. The V gene's germline CDR1 is MDHEN and CDR2 SYDVKM. The CDR3 spans 13 residues. In DNA form, the CDR3 reads TGTGCCAGCAGTTTCCAACAGGGAAACGAGCAGTACTTC. Translation: CASSFQQGNEQYF.

This clone was picked up a small number of times. The V call is TRBV4-3, the J call TRBJ2-1; D is uncertain. Germline CDR1 LGHNA, CDR2 YSLEER. V dropped 1 base and J dropped 5 bases, with 12 bases sitting between them. The CDR3 loop spans 15 amino acids. CDR3 region: CASSQVRRRDNEQFF. In DNA form, the CDR3 reads TGCGCCAGCAGCCAAGTTCGCCGCAGAGACAATGAGCAGTTCTTC.

The V call is TRBV5-4, the J call TRBJ2-2; no definite D call. V was clipped by 1 base and J by 7 bases, with 11 bases between them. Germline V gene sequence: CDR1 SGHNT, CDR2 YYREEE (reference sequence). This CDR3 is 14 amino acids long. The CDR3 protein is CASSLPSGGGELFF. CDR3 nucleotide sequence: TGTGCCAGCAGCTTGCCCTCTGGTGGCGGGGAGCTGTTTTTT.

The gene calls are TRBV5-5 and TRBJ2-7; TRBD1 matches 11 bases. CDR3 size: 14 residues. V lost 2 bases to trimming and J lost 6 bases; unmatched junction nucleotides: 4. Germline loops: CDR1 SGHKS, CDR2 YYEKEE (reference sequence). The CDR3 DNA is TGTGCCAGCAGCTTAGGACAGGGGGCCCTCGAGCAGTACTTC. It specifies CASSLGQGALEQYF.

Of note for this clone: At the DNA level, this CDR3 is encoded by other sequences in the same sample as well. The genes are TRBV29-1 and TRBJ1-1; possible D gene TRBD1, 5 bases. This CDR3 has 14 residues. Germline V lookup: CDR1 SQVTM, CDR2 ANQGSEA. Trimming removed 1 base at V and 5 bases at J, with 14 bases between. The CDR3 spells CSVEGSQGRTEAFF. DNA for the CDR3: TGCAGCGTTGAAGGTAGTCAGGGTAGGACTGAAGCTTTCTTT.

As to this clone: The same CDR3 can be traced to other DNA sequences in this sample. The V call is TRBV18, the J call TRBJ1-1; D remains ambiguous. Trimming shortened V by 3 bases and J by 1 base, and 6 bases separated the two germline ends. The germline V gene has CDR1 KGHSH and CDR2 LQKENI. CDR3 length: 13 residues. The CDR3 coding sequence is TGTGCCAGCTCACCCTCCCAGAACACTGAAGCTTTCTTT. Amino acids: CASSPSQNTEAFF.

CDR3 sequence: CASSVALGRSSNEQFF. DNA for the CDR3: TGTGCCAGCAGCGTAGCTCTCGGGCGTTCATCCAATGAGCAGTTCTTC. The rearrangement uses TRBV9 and TRBJ2-1; unclear D gene. V dropped 0 bases and J dropped 6 bases, with 16 bases sitting between them. This CDR3 spans 16 amino acids. The germline CDR1 and CDR2 sequences are SGDLS and YYNGEE.

The table lists this clone with a few counts. The CDR3 DNA reads as TGTGCCAGCTTGTTGACAGGGGGCTTTGGCACAGATACGCAGTATTTT. Translated, it gives CASLLTGGFGTDTQYF. The V and J genes are TRBV6-6 and TRBJ2-3; TRBD1 aligns across 10 bases. Looked up from germline, CDR1 is MNHNY and CDR2 is SVGAGI (reference sequence). This CDR3 is 16 amino acids long. V dropped 8 bases and J dropped 1; count of bases not matched to a gene: 9.

The rearrangement joins TRBV7-9 to TRBJ2-1, with 8 positions matching TRBD2. This CDR3 is 15 amino acids long. After removal of 7 bases from V and 4 bases from J, the junction contained 9 bases not matched to a gene. Germline V gene sequence: CDR1 SEHNR, CDR2 FQNEAQ (reference sequence). CDR3 sequence: CASTGLVGDYNEQFF. The CDR3 DNA reads TGTGCCAGCACGGGACTAGTTGGGGATTACAATGAGCAGTTCTTC. Combining the CDR3 with reference TRBV7-9 and TRBJ2-1 gives the whole variable domain DTGVSQNPRHKITKRGQNVTFRCDPISEHNRLYWYRQTLGQGPEFLTYFQNEAQLEKSRLLSDRFSAERPKGSFSTLEIQRTEQGDSAMYLCASTGLVGDYNEQFFGPGTRLTVL.

This clone was counted between two and nine times. The rearrangement links TRBV18 to TRBJ2-1; 7 bases are shared with TRBD1. The CDR3 runs 16 residues. From germline, CDR1 is KGHSH and CDR2 LQKENI. Unmatched junction bases numbered 9, after V lost 3 bases and J lost 4 bases. The CDR3 region has the DNA TGTGCCAGCTCACCCCACAGGGGATCGAAATACAATGAGCAGTTCTTC. It yields the protein CASSPHRGSKYNEQFF.

This clone was found a few times. V and J are TRBV28 and TRBJ2-7; 7 nucleotides line up with TRBD2. V shed 8 bases, J shed 2 bases, and the junction held 18 bases outside the gene matches. The CDR3 is 17 residues long. Germline CDR1 reads MDHEN; CDR2 reads SYDVKM. CDR3 in amino acids: CASRGRFVSGQAYEQYF. The CDR3 DNA is TGTGCCAGCCGTGGAAGGTTTGTTAGCGGGCAAGCCTACGAGCAGTACTTC.

This clone was seen a few times. V usage is TRBV5-4 and J usage is TRBJ2-7, with D perhaps TRBD2 (6 bases). V lost 0 bases and J 3 bases, leaving 13 bases between the germline ends. The germline CDR1 and CDR2 sequences are SGHNT and YYREEE (reference sequence). The CDR3 loop spans 15 amino acids. The CDR3 reads CASSLETGLLYEQYF. The CDR3 coding sequence is TGTGCCAGCAGCTTGGAGACGGGACTCCTCTACGAGCAGTACTTC.

As for this clone: The same CDR3 also results from other DNA sequences found in this sample. The rearrangement links TRBV7-2 to TRBJ2-5; D unresolved. The CDR3 loop spans 11 amino acids. The germline V and J ends were trimmed by 2 bases and 4 bases, with 2 bases remaining between them. CDR1 SGHTA and CDR2 FQGNSA come from the germline V gene. The CDR3 sequence is CASSLIETQYF. Written as DNA, the CDR3 is TGTGCCAGCAGCTTAATAGAGACCCAGTACTTC.

This chain uses TRBV7-9 with TRBJ2-5; no clear D. CDR3 length: 12 residues. Trimming cost V 0 bases and J 6 bases, with 5 bases left between them. Germline CDR1 and CDR2: SEHNR and FQNEAQ (reference sequence). CDR3 in amino acids: CASSLALQTQYF. The DNA for the CDR3 is TGTGCCAGCAGCTTAGCGCTACAGACCCAGTACTTC.

V is TRBV7-2 and J is TRBJ2-7; D perhaps matches TRBD2 (6 bases). Germline V gives CDR1 SGHTA, CDR2 FQGNSA. V lost 6 bases and J lost 5, with 20 bases in between. The CDR3 covers 15 residues. CDR3 nucleotide sequence: TGTGCCAGCAGTCGCAGTAGGGGAGGCGTTAACGAGCAGTACTTC. As protein: CASSRSRGGVNEQYF.

The rearrangement uses TRBV4-3 and TRBJ2-1; 7 nucleotides match TRBD2. The CDR3 sequence is 17 residues long. V shed 3 bases, J shed 7 bases, and the junction held 15 bases outside the gene matches. CDR1 and CDR2 from the germline V gene are LGHNA and YSLEER. The CDR3 DNA reads TGCGCCAGCAGCCAGATGGGGTCAGCGGGGACGACTAATGAGCAGTTCTTC. Translated: CASSQMGSAGTTNEQFF.

This clone was seen a few times. The chain combines TRBV28 with TRBJ2-7, with 7 nucleotides matching TRBD1. V lost 0 bases to trimming and J lost 3 bases; unmatched junction nucleotides: 5. Germline loops: CDR1 MDHEN, CDR2 SYDVKM. This CDR3 contains 15 residues. In nucleotides, the CDR3 is TGTGCCAGCAGTTTATGGGGCAGGGGGAGCTACGAGCAGTACTTC. Translation: CASSLWGRGSYEQYF.

This clone has more than one count but fewer than ten. The V and J genes are TRBV11-2 and TRBJ2-1; D gene ambiguous. This CDR3 comprises 15 residues. The germline CDR1 and CDR2 sequences are SGHAT and FQNNGV. Trimming took off 3 bases at V and 8 bases at J, with 17 bases between the two ends. Written as DNA, the CDR3 is TGTGCCAGCAGCTTGGGCCTCGCAGCCAACGATGAGCAGTTCTTC. Translating gives CASSLGLAANDEQFF.

V usage is TRBV7-3 and J usage is TRBJ2-5; the D call may be TRBD1 or TRBD2 (5 bases each). V was shortened by 5 bases and J by 4 bases, with 14 bases between the two germline ends. CDR3 length: 14 amino acids. Germline V gives CDR1 SGHTA, CDR2 FQGTGA. CDR3 DNA sequence: TGTGCCAGCAGCCCACGGCAGGGAGCAGAGACCCAGTACTTC. Amino acid sequence: CASSPRQGAETQYF.

In its sample, this clone was seen a few times. Other nucleotide sequences from this sample produce the same CDR3. This chain links TRBV18 with TRBJ2-1, with 12 bases lining up with TRBD1. Germline trimming cut 4 bases from V and 6 bases from J; bases unmatched to any gene: 4. The CDR3 spans 15 residues. The germline CDR1 and CDR2 sequences are KGHSH and LQKENI. CDR3 amino acids: CASSRGQGAGNEQFF. For the CDR3, the DNA is TGTGCCAGCTCACGGGGACAGGGGGCTGGCAATGAGCAGTTCTTC. Full variable domain (missing parts from reference TRBV18 and TRBJ2-1): NAGVMQNPRHLVRRRGQEARLRCSPMKGHSHVYWYRQLPEEGLKFMVYLQKENIIDESGMPKERFSAEFPKEGPSILRIQQVVRGDSAAYFCASSRGQGAGNEQFFGPGTRLTVL.

This clone was observed a few times. V gene TRBV6-1 combines with J gene TRBJ2-6, with 7 bases identical to TRBD1. Per the germline V gene, CDR1 is MNHNS and CDR2 is SASEGT. This CDR3 contains 15 residues. The V segment lost 5 bases and the J segment 8 bases; nucleotides outside the gene matches: 9. The CDR3 DNA follows: TGTGCCAGCAGTTCCCTAAAGACAGGGCCCAACGTCCTGACTTTC. Translation: CASSSLKTGPNVLTF.

This clone has a handful of counts. This sequence joins TRBV4-2 and TRBJ1-2; D gene ambiguous. V shed 1 base and J shed 1 base, with 7 bases lying between them. In germline, CDR1 is LGHNA, CDR2 YNFKEQ. This CDR3 has 14 residues. The chain's CDR3 is CASSQGHNNYGYTF. DNA of the CDR3: TGTGCCAGCAGCCAAGGCCACAATAACTATGGCTACACCTTC.